The TCR beta chain under discussion was sequenced for a study of radiotherapy plus CTLA-4 blockade in lung cancer. Overall study: Objective response rate was about 18%; disease control rate, under 35%.

Produced via immunoSEQ multiplex PCR; TCRdb's table is partial and in-frame only. Among around 110,000 clones, about 90% were seen once, and the ten largest hold just under 7%. Comment on this clone: Its antigen remains unknown.

Germline V gene sequence: CDR1 LNHNV, CDR2 YYDKDF (reference sequence). V lost 3 bases, J lost 0 bases, and 17 bases lay in between. This CDR3 has 17 residues. General study findings and limits: After treatment with radiotherapy plus ipilimumab, TCR clones that came from the tumor expanded in blood. The best prediction of response reportedly came from early blood T cell clone dynamics, with interferon-beta.

Chemo-refractory metastatic non-small-cell lung cancer patients received focal radiation with ipilimumab CTLA-4 blockade. The clonotype originates from a human donor with non-small cell lung cancer that progressed on radiotherapy plus ipilimumab. This chain uses TRBV15 with TRBJ1-2, with D maybe TRBD1 (6 bases). Sequences were derived from peripheral blood, sampled from a patient treated with radiotherapy plus ipilimumab. The CDR3 DNA sequence: TGTGCCACCAGCAGCCTCGGACAGCCTGGAGCTAACTATGGCTACACCTTC. Translation gives CATSSLGQPGANYGYTF. Drawing the rest from reference TRBV15 and TRBJ1-2, the complete variable domain is DAMVIQNPRYQVTQFGKPVTLSCSQTLNHNVMYWYQQKSSQAPKLLFHYYDKDFNNEADTPDNFQSRRPNTSFCFLDIRSPGLGDTAMYLCATSSLGQPGANYGYTFGSGTRLTVV.